Below, 15 T cell receptor beta chains from the same sample are listed, as sequenced in a study of vaccination effects on CD4 cells after COVID-19. What these receptors recognize is not known. Generated by immunoSEQ multiplex PCR, the TCRdb table keeps only in-frame clones and is missing some. The sample comprises tens of thousands of clones, about three quarters of which are singletons, and under 7% rests with the top ten. ViraFEST expansion of antigen-specific CD4+ T cells with viral peptide pools preceded sequencing. The culture ran for around ten days before CD4+ T cells were isolated. The participants, recipients of two vaccine doses, got either BNT162b2 or mRNA-1273. The source was CD4+ T cells from PBMCs cultured with SARS-CoV-2 spike peptides, collected after COVID-19 vaccination. All receptors derive from a human donor who received a COVID-19 vaccine. Some clones in this sample may be carry-over from other donors' samples.

This clone was observed a handful of times. The chain links TRBV19 to TRBJ2-3; D is ambiguous. CDR1 and CDR2 (germline): LNHDA, SQIVND (reference sequence). V lost 5 bases and J lost 1, with 16 bases in between. This CDR3 comprises 16 residues. The CDR3 DNA follows: TGTGCCAGTAGTCCCCGAGGCTCCCTTGGCACAGATACGCAGTATTTT. Its protein is CASSPRGSLGTDTQYF.

The rearrangement uses TRBV27 and TRBJ1-1; D may be TRBD1 (6 bases). The CDR3 is made up of 14 amino acids. With 6 bases removed from V and 1 base from J, the gap between germline ends came to 12 bases. Germline assignment: CDR1 MNHEY and CDR2 SMNVEV (reference sequence). CDR3 sequence: CASRRGLGNTEAFF. The CDR3 DNA is TGTGCCAGCAGAAGGGGGTTGGGGAACACTGAAGCTTTCTTT.

This clone was detected only a few times. This rearrangement joins TRBV5-5 to TRBJ1-5; D is unclear. The CDR3 extends over 15 amino acids. Germline V lookup: CDR1 SGHKS, CDR2 YYEKEE (reference sequence). Between the trimmed V and J ends, which lost 0 bases and 4 bases, there was a span of 11 bases. As DNA, the CDR3 is TGTGCCAGCAGCTTGGGAGGCGTTGGGAATCAGCCCCAGCATTTT. Translation gives CASSLGGVGNQPQHF.

The chain joins TRBV24-1 to TRBJ1-2, with a weak D call TRBD1 (5 bases). From germline, CDR1 is KGHDR and CDR2 SFDVKD. The CDR3 has 14 residues. The V end lost 9 bases, the J end lost 6 bases, and 19 bases lay between the germline ends. The CDR3 DNA reads as TGTGCCACCGGGAGTGGTAGGGACGGGAATGGCTACACCTTC. Protein product: CATGSGRDGNGYTF.

The chain recombines TRBV9 with TRBJ2-1; D is possibly TRBD2 (6 bases). There are 16 residues in the CDR3. Germline-derived CDR1 and CDR2 are SGDLS and YYNGEE. Trimming cost V 4 bases and J 5 bases, with 19 bases left between them. The CDR3 sequence is CASSKSGTHTDNEQFF. CDR3 sequence (DNA): TGTGCCAGCAGCAAATCCGGGACTCACACCGACAATGAGCAGTTCTTC.

For the CDR3, the DNA is TGTGCCAGCAGCGTAGCGAGCTCCTATAATTCACCCCTCCACTTT. Translated: CASSVASSYNSPLHF. The chain joins TRBV9 to TRBJ1-6; D ambiguous. Germline-derived CDR1 and CDR2 are SGDLS and YYNGEE. V was cut by 0 bases and J by 0 bases, with 4 bases left in between. This CDR3 contains 15 residues. Complete variable domain (other parts from reference TRBV9 and TRBJ1-6): DSGVTQTPKHLITATGQRVTLRCSPRSGDLSVYWYQQSLDQGLQFLIQYYNGEERAKGNILERFSAQQFPDLHSELNLSSLELGDSALYFCASSVASSYNSPLHFGNGTRLTVT.

CDR3: CASKAAGRPNTQYF. The CDR3 nucleotides read TGCGCCAGCAAGGCGGCAGGACGACCGAATACGCAGTATTTT. This chain links TRBV5-1 with TRBJ2-3; D is ambiguous. The CDR3 totals 14 residues. Germline V gives CDR1 SGHRS, CDR2 YFSETQ. V gave up 6 bases and J gave up 7 bases, with 18 bases separating them.

In its sample, this clone was seen once. The chain links TRBV11-2 to TRBJ2-7; TRBD2 aligns across 8 bases. The germline V gene has CDR1 SGHAT and CDR2 FQNNGV. The V segment lost 3 bases and the J segment 0 bases; nucleotides outside the gene matches: 13. This CDR3 region has 18 residues. The CDR3 bases are TGTGCCAGCAGCTTCCCCTGGGGGGGCGGGGGGTCCTCCTACGAGCAGTACGTC. It is translated as CASSFPWGGGGSSYEQYV.

This clone has only one observation. This chain links TRBV28 with TRBJ1-2; D is ambiguous. The germline V gene has CDR1 MDHEN and CDR2 SYDVKM. Deletions cut 5 bases from V and 0 bases from J, with 7 bases between. This CDR3 spans 13 amino acids. This CDR3 reads CASSRPSNYGYTF. The CDR3 DNA sequence: TGTGCCAGCAGTCGACCCTCTAACTATGGCTACACCTTC.

This chain links TRBV6-5 with TRBJ2-2, with TRBD2 as a possible D gene (5 bases). This CDR3 has 14 residues. The V and J ends lost 10 bases and 6 bases respectively, with 18 bases between them. Per germline, CDR1 MNHEY and CDR2 SVGAGI. CDR3 nucleotide sequence: TGTGCCACGTTCGCGTTGGGGAGCGCCGGGGAGCTGTTTTTT. This gives the protein CATFALGSAGELFF.

J is TRBJ1-1 and V is TRBV5-8; no clear D. Germline V CDR1 and CDR2: SGHTS, YDEGEE. The CDR3 runs 14 residues. Trimming left V 7 bases short and J 1 base short, with 14 bases between. CDR3 coding DNA: TGTGCCAGCCCTGGAGGAGACCCGAACACTGAAGCTTTCTTT. Translating gives CASPGGDPNTEAFF. Supplemented by reference TRBV5-8 and TRBJ1-1, the full variable domain reads EAGVTQSPTHLIKTRGQQATLRCSPISGHTSVYWYQQALGLGLQFLLWYDEGEERNRGNFPPRFSGRQFPNYSSELNVNALELEDSALYLCASPGGDPNTEAFFGQGTRLTVV.

The CDR3 reads CASTITTGGEQYV. DNA for the CDR3: TGTGCCAGCACTATTACGACGGGAGGCGAGCAGTACGTC. The V and J genes are TRBV6-1 and TRBJ2-7, with TRBD2 identical over 7 bases. The CDR3 has 13 amino acids. V lost 7 bases and J lost 6; bases outside the gene matches: 9. The germline CDR1 and CDR2 sequences are MNHNS and SASEGT.

This chain links TRBV7-8 with TRBJ1-1; 7 bases fit TRBD1. The CDR3 consists of 15 residues. V shed 2 bases, J shed 1 base, and the junction held 4 bases outside the gene matches. Germline V gives CDR1 SGHVS, CDR2 FQNEAQ. CDR3 residues: CASSLMTGTNTEAFF. The CDR3 nucleotides read TGTGCCAGCAGCTTAATGACAGGGACGAACACTGAAGCTTTCTTT. The full variable domain, in which reference TRBV7-8 and TRBJ1-1 provide the parts outside the CDR3, is GAGVSQSPRYKVAKRGQDVALRCDPISGHVSLFWYQQALGQGPEFLTYFQNEAQLDKSGLPSDRFFAERPEGSVSTLKIQRTQQEDSAVYLCASSLMTGTNTEAFFGQGTRLTVV.

V usage is TRBV11-2 and J usage is TRBJ2-5, with D uncertain. CDR1 and CDR2 (germline): SGHAT, FQNNGV. With 6 bases removed from V and 2 bases from J, the gap between germline ends came to 4 bases. This CDR3 has 11 residues. The CDR3: CASSSQETQYF. The DNA for the CDR3 is TGTGCCAGCAGTTCGCAAGAGACCCAGTACTTC.

The CDR3 DNA reads as TGTGCCACCAGCAGAGGGACGCTGATGAACACTGAAGCTTTCTTT. Translating gives CATSRGTLMNTEAFF. The V and J genes are TRBV15 and TRBJ1-1; no definite D call. V lost 1 base and J lost 0, with 9 bases in between. The CDR3 loop spans 15 amino acids. From germline, CDR1 is LNHNV and CDR2 YYDKDF (reference sequence).